This TCR beta chain appears in the sequencing data of a study of early T cells in non-severe SARS-CoV-2 infection. The TCR library protocol was used to attach unique molecular identifiers. These identifiers were attached to individual cDNA molecules. Via MiXCR, TCRdb re-called the 5' RACE reads, giving one row per CDR3 protein. The profile covers approximately 56,000 distinct CDR3 sequences, with about 9.7% appearing a single time and under 5% taken by the ten largest. This receptor was obtained from an adult who was a healthcare worker with PCR-confirmed SARS-CoV-2 infection or an uninfected control (not recorded which). The sample was whole blood.

CDR3 in DNA: TGCGCCAGCAGCTTGGACGCAGCATACAATGAGCAGTTCTTC. Protein: CASSLDAAYNEQFF. The chain has TRBV5-1 and TRBJ2-1; D uncertain. The V and J ends lost 0 bases and 4 bases respectively, with 8 bases between them. The germline V gene has CDR1 SGHRS and CDR2 YFSETQ. This CDR3 contains 14 residues.